A selection of T cell receptor beta chains follows, all from one sample in a study of blood T cell repertoires in COVID-19. Only in-frame clones appear in the TCRdb table, and some are missing; sequencing was by immunoSEQ multiplex PCR. This table holds about 180,000 clones, under 90% found once. Sequenced material: PBMCs or T cells enriched from blood (not recorded which). The receptors were sampled from a man aged 55 to 70 who had recovered from COVID-19. Each CDR3 is given with its conserved first and last residue. D genes are given only for firm matches. Size tells how often a clone was seen (once, few, many) or the class of an expanded clone, and some rows leave it out.

D: NA
size: NA
J: TRBJ2-1
V: TRBV27
CDR3: CASSLSLYNEQFF
DNA: TGTGCCAGCAGTTTATCACTCTACAATGAGCAGTTCTTC

D: NA
size: NA
J: TRBJ2-1
V: TRBV29-1
CDR3: CSVEIQGTEQFF
DNA: TGCAGCGTTGAAATACAGGGAACTGAGCAGTTCTTC

D: NA
size: NA
J: TRBJ1-4
V: TRBV27
CDR3: CASRYRATNEKLFF
DNA: TGTGCCAGCAGGTACAGAGCAACTAATGAAAAACTGTTTTTT

D: TRBD1
size: NA
J: TRBJ2-3
V: TRBV7-3
CDR3: CASSSRSGQGVTDTQYF
DNA: TGTGCCAGCAGCTCAAGATCTGGACAGGGGGTCACAGATACGCAGTATTTT

D: NA
size: NA
J: TRBJ2-7
V: TRBV3-1/TRBV3-2
CDR3: CASSQDPGGTYEQYF
DNA: TGTGCCAGCAGCCAAGACCCAGGGGGGACCTACGAGCAGTACTTC

D: TRBD2
size: NA
J: TRBJ2-1
V: TRBV12-3/TRBV12-4
CDR3: CASSRSGGSEQFF
DNA: TGTGCCAGCTCTAGGTCGGGAGGTAGTGAGCAGTTCTTC

D: TRBD2
size: NA
J: TRBJ2-7
V: TRBV27
CDR3: CASSLRGGDRPNEQYF
DNA: TGTGCCAGCAGTTTACGGGGGGGGGACCGCCCAAACGAGCAGTACTTC

D: TRBD2
size: NA
J: TRBJ2-7
V: TRBV7-3
CDR3: CASSLGRGNEQYF
DNA: TGTGCCAGCAGCTTAGGGCGGGGGAACGAGCAGTACTTC

D: NA
size: NA
J: TRBJ1-5
V: TRBV19
CDR3: CASSIDDGGDQPQHF
DNA: TGTGCCAGTAGTATAGATGACGGAGGAGATCAGCCCCAGCATTTT

D: NA
size: NA
J: TRBJ2-7
V: TRBV29-1
CDR3: CSFQGLEPAYEQYF
DNA: TGCAGCTTCCAGGGACTGGAACCAGCCTACGAGCAGTACTTC

D: NA
size: NA
J: TRBJ2-7
V: TRBV3-1/TRBV3-2
CDR3: CASSQDRSSEQYF
DNA: TGTGCCAGCAGCCAAGATCGGTCGAGCGAGCAGTACTTC

D: NA
size: NA
J: TRBJ1-3
V: TRBV28
CDR3: CASSLRDLNTIYF
DNA: TGTGCCAGCAGTTTACGGGACTTAAACACCATATATTTT

D: NA
size: NA
J: TRBJ2-1
V: TRBV19
CDR3: CASSIGVLGNSRYNEQFF
DNA: TGTGCCAGTAGTATCGGGGTCCTGGGTAACAGTCGCTACAATGAGCAGTTCTTC

D: NA
size: NA
J: TRBJ1-1
V: TRBV15
CDR3: CATSRDKARGYTEAFF
DNA: TGTGCCACCAGCAGAGATAAGGCCAGGGGTTACACTGAAGCTTTCTTT

D: TRBD1
size: NA
J: TRBJ2-5
V: TRBV2
CDR3: CASQDRGLETQYF
DNA: TGTGCCAGCCAGGACAGGGGGCTAGAGACCCAGTACTTC

D: NA
size: NA
J: TRBJ2-3
V: TRBV24-1
CDR3: CATSIGTTDTQYF
DNA: TGTGCCACTTCTATCGGGACTACAGATACGCAGTATTTT

D: TRBD2
size: NA
J: TRBJ2-7
V: TRBV6-6
CDR3: CASRTREGRYF
DNA: TGTGCCAGCAGGACGAGGGAGGGAAGGTACTTC

D: NA
size: NA
J: TRBJ2-1
V: TRBV5-5
CDR3: CASGHPRQGGSNEQFF
DNA: TGTGCCAGCGGACATCCCCGTCAGGGGGGAAGCAATGAGCAGTTCTTC

D: TRBD1
size: NA
J: TRBJ2-5
V: TRBV7-2
CDR3: CASSPLTGGEGETQYF
DNA: TGTGCCAGCAGCCCATTGACAGGGGGCGAGGGGGAGACCCAGTACTTC

D: NA
size: NA
J: TRBJ1-1
V: TRBV5-1
CDR3: CASSWRQQANTEAFF
DNA: TGCGCCAGCAGCTGGAGGCAGCAGGCGAACACTGAAGCTTTCTTT

D: TRBD2
size: NA
J: TRBJ2-3
V: TRBV2
CDR3: CASSESRLAASHTDTQYF
DNA: TGTGCCAGCAGTGAAAGCCGACTAGCGGCGTCACACACAGATACGCAGTATTTT

D: NA
size: NA
J: TRBJ1-2
V: TRBV21-1
CDR3: CASRKLDRIEDYGYTF
DNA: TGTGCCAGCAGAAAATTGGACAGAATCGAGGACTATGGCTACACCTTC

D: TRBD1
size: NA
J: TRBJ1-4
V: TRBV12-5
CDR3: CASGWDSAFTNEKLFF
DNA: TGTGCTAGTGGTTGGGACAGTGCATTCACTAATGAAAAACTGTTTTTT

D: NA
size: NA
J: TRBJ1-5
V: TRBV7-9
CDR3: CASTSLRSGNSNQPQHF
DNA: TGTGCCAGCACCTCTTTAAGGTCAGGCAATAGCAATCAGCCCCAGCATTTT

D: TRBD1
size: NA
J: TRBJ2-7
V: TRBV12-3/TRBV12-4
CDR3: CASSLDRTYEQYF
DNA: TGTGCCAGCAGTTTGGACAGGACCTACGAGCAGTACTTC

D: NA
size: once
J: TRBJ2-7
V: TRBV19
CDR3: CASSARPGAGYEQYF
DNA: TGTGCCAGTAGTGCCCGCCCAGGAGCGGGCTACGAGCAGTACTTC

D: NA
size: NA
J: TRBJ2-5
V: TRBV5-1
CDR3: CASSLPRQETQYF
DNA: TGCGCCAGCAGCTTGCCTCGGCAAGAGACCCAGTACTTC

D: NA
size: NA
J: TRBJ1-6
V: TRBV7-2
CDR3: CASSLTTQRSPLHF
DNA: TGTGCCAGCAGCTTAACTACTCAGCGTTCACCCCTCCACTTT

D: NA
size: once
J: TRBJ1-5
V: TRBV7-2
CDR3: CASSSYSDRFSNQPQHF
DNA: TGTGCCAGCAGCTCTTACTCGGACAGATTTAGCAATCAGCCCCAGCATTTT

D: NA
size: NA
J: TRBJ2-2
V: TRBV19
CDR3: CASSILSGELFF
DNA: TGTGCCAGTAGTATACTGTCGGGGGAGCTGTTTTTT

D: NA
size: NA
J: TRBJ2-1
V: TRBV7-9
CDR3: CASSLAGGPLDEQFF
DNA: TGTGCCAGCAGCTTAGCGGGGGGGCCGTTGGATGAGCAGTTCTTC

D: TRBD1
size: once
J: TRBJ2-1
V: TRBV6-5
CDR3: CASGRGHNEQFF
DNA: TGTGCCAGCGGCAGGGGGCACAATGAGCAGTTCTTC

D: TRBD2
size: NA
J: TRBJ2-7
V: TRBV5-6
CDR3: CASSGGPSGSRGEQYF
DNA: TGTGCCAGCAGCGGGGGCCCTAGCGGGAGTCGCGGCGAGCAGTACTTC

D: NA
size: few
J: TRBJ2-2
V: TRBV19
CDR3: CASKTGTRNTGELFF
DNA: TGTGCCAGTAAAACCGGGACAAGAAACACCGGGGAGCTGTTTTTT

D: NA
size: NA
J: TRBJ1-5
V: TRBV2
CDR3: CASSLQVTRNQPQHF
DNA: TGTGCCAGCAGTCTACAGGTGACTCGCAATCAGCCCCAGCATTTT

D: NA
size: NA
J: TRBJ1-6
V: TRBV4-1
CDR3: CASSQGGNWDFFSSYNSPLHF
DNA: TGCGCCAGCAGCCAAGGGGGTAATTGGGACTTTTTCAGCTCCTATAATTCACCCCTCCACTTT

D: TRBD1
size: few
J: TRBJ2-1
V: TRBV5-1
CDR3: CASSFWDRGQNEQFF
DNA: TGCGCCAGCAGCTTTTGGGACAGGGGGCAAAATGAGCAGTTCTTC

D: NA
size: NA
J: TRBJ1-4
V: TRBV5-1
CDR3: CASSLLGPFSEKLFF
DNA: TGCGCCAGCAGCCTATTGGGGCCCTTTAGTGAAAAACTGTTTTTT

D: TRBD1
size: NA
J: TRBJ2-7
V: TRBV7-9
CDR3: CASSGTGDEQYF
DNA: TGTGCCAGCAGCGGGACAGGGGACGAGCAGTACTTC

D: TRBD1
size: NA
J: TRBJ2-2
V: TRBV2
CDR3: CASSDQGARTGELFF
DNA: TGTGCCAGCAGTGACCAGGGGGCGAGGACCGGGGAGCTGTTTTTT

D: NA
size: NA
J: TRBJ1-6
V: TRBV5-1
CDR3: CASSLQQQGYNSPLHF
DNA: TGCGCCAGCAGCTTACAACAACAGGGTTATAATTCACCCCTCCACTTT

D: TRBD2
size: NA
J: TRBJ2-1
V: TRBV5-4
CDR3: CASSAGLAGNSEQFF
DNA: TGTGCCAGCAGCGCAGGACTAGCGGGGAACAGTGAGCAGTTCTTC

D: TRBD1
size: NA
J: TRBJ1-3
V: TRBV5-1
CDR3: CASSPGTDAASGNTIYF
DNA: TGCGCCAGCAGCCCTGGGACAGACGCCGCTTCTGGAAACACCATATATTTT

D: NA
size: once
J: TRBJ1-5
V: TRBV7-8
CDR3: CASSLTDSNQPQHF
DNA: TGTGCCAGCAGCTTGACAGATAGCAATCAGCCCCAGCATTTT

D: NA
size: few
J: TRBJ1-5
V: TRBV6-4
CDR3: CASSVGENQPQHF
DNA: TGTGCCAGCAGTGTCGGTGAAAATCAGCCCCAGCATTTT

D: NA
size: few
J: TRBJ2-3
V: TRBV6-4
CDR3: CASSDRRTDTQYF
DNA: TGTGCCAGCAGTGATCGTAGAACAGATACGCAGTATTTT

D: NA
size: once
J: TRBJ2-1
V: TRBV12-3/TRBV12-4
CDR3: CASSLDRYNEQFF
DNA: TGTGCCAGCAGTTTAGATCGGTACAATGAGCAGTTCTTC

D: TRBD1
size: NA
J: TRBJ1-5
V: TRBV19
CDR3: CASRTGQGGNQPQHF
DNA: TGTGCCAGTAGAACAGGACAGGGGGGCAATCAGCCCCAGCATTTT

D: NA
size: few
J: TRBJ1-3
V: TRBV6-1
CDR3: CASSELLAGNTIYF
DNA: TGTGCCAGCAGTGAGTTACTTGCTGGAAACACCATATATTTT

D: NA
size: NA
J: TRBJ1-5
V: TRBV15
CDR3: CATSRGQGNTQPQHF
DNA: TGTGCCACCAGCAGAGGGCAGGGGAACACTCAGCCCCAGCATTTT

D: TRBD2
size: NA
J: TRBJ2-1
V: TRBV29-1
CDR3: CSVEGGLAGFNEQFF
DNA: TGCAGCGTTGAAGGGGGACTAGCGGGGTTCAATGAGCAGTTCTTC

D: TRBD1
size: NA
J: TRBJ2-2
V: TRBV24-1
CDR3: CATSDPGQGFYTGELFF
DNA: TGTGCCACCAGTGACCCCGGACAGGGGTTCTACACCGGGGAGCTGTTTTTT

D: NA
size: NA
J: TRBJ2-5
V: TRBV6-1
CDR3: CASSEMGRKTQYF
DNA: TGTGCCAGCAGTGAAATGGGGCGGAAGACCCAGTACTTC

D: TRBD1
size: NA
J: TRBJ1-3
V: TRBV28
CDR3: CASSFLRQGSSGNTIYF
DNA: TGTGCCAGCAGTTTCCTCAGACAGGGTAGCTCTGGAAACACCATATATTTT

D: NA
size: NA
J: TRBJ1-5
V: TRBV3-1/TRBV3-2
CDR3: CASSRVQAGQPQHF
DNA: TGTGCCAGCAGCCGCGTTCAGGCAGGACAGCCCCAGCATTTT

D: TRBD2
size: NA
J: TRBJ2-1
V: TRBV19
CDR3: CASTLAGWAHNEQFF
DNA: TGTGCCAGTACCCTAGCGGGTTGGGCCCACAATGAGCAGTTCTTC

D: NA
size: NA
J: TRBJ1-3
V: TRBV2
CDR3: CASSESISSGNTIYF
DNA: TGTGCCAGCAGTGAATCGATCAGCTCTGGAAACACCATATATTTT

D: NA
size: NA
J: TRBJ1-2
V: TRBV28
CDR3: CASSYFLQQTHGYTF
DNA: TGTGCCAGCAGTTACTTTTTACAGCAAACTCATGGCTACACCTTC

D: NA
size: once
J: TRBJ2-2
V: TRBV10-3
CDR3: CAISVHETFDTGELFF
DNA: TGTGCCATCAGTGTCCATGAGACTTTCGACACCGGGGAGCTGTTTTTT